Listed here are 8 T cell receptor beta chains from one sample, sequenced in a study of patients with pleural tuberculosis. TCRdb passed the reads through MiXCR, listing each CDR3 protein once. The sample shows 40,000 to 55,000 distinct CDR3 sequences, less than 9.5% of them seen only once. The receptors were gathered from a human donor with pleural tuberculosis.

As concerns this clonotype: Given a much more abundant clone one base away, this may be a read error. This chain links TRBV11-1 with TRBJ1-2; D unclear. The CDR3 loop spans 12 amino acids. With 5 bases removed from V and 6 bases from J, the gap between germline ends came to 10 bases. Germline loops: CDR1 SGHAT, CDR2 FQDESV (reference sequence). CDR3 coding DNA: TGTGCCAGCAGCCTTGGCTTGGATGGCTACACCTTC. It specifies CASSLGLDGYTF.

The table lists this clonotype with many counts. The rearrangement uses TRBV20-1 and TRBJ2-7; 9 nucleotides line up with TRBD2. The CDR3 runs to 16 residues. J lost 5 bases, V lost 0 bases, and 11 bases had no gene match. The V gene's germline CDR1 is DFQATT and CDR2 SNEGSKA (reference sequence). CDR3 loop: CSARDSPGGRAHEQYF. The CDR3 DNA follows: TGCAGTGCTAGAGATTCACCTGGCGGGAGGGCCCACGAGCAGTACTTC.

This clonotype was picked up a small number of times. The CDR3 region has the DNA TGTGCCAGCAGCCCTCATTTTAACGGTAATTCCTACAATGAGCAGTTCTTC. Its translation is CASSPHFNGNSYNEQFF. The J gene is TRBJ2-1, the V gene TRBV7-6; D not certain. This CDR3 comprises 17 residues. Germline V gives CDR1 SGHVS, CDR2 FNYEAQ. Trimming stripped 5 bases from V and 1 base from J, with 18 bases between.

This clonotype was found a few times. With a much larger clone just one base away, this may be a read error. The CDR3 bases are TGTACCAGCAGCTTAAGACTAGCGGGAGCGGATACGCAGTATTTT. This sequence encodes CTSSLRLAGADTQYF. The rearrangement joins TRBV7-3 to TRBJ2-3, with 12 bases aligning to TRBD2. The germline gives CDR1 SGHTA, CDR2 FQGTGA. This CDR3 is built from 15 residues.

This clonotype was detected ten times or more. The chain couples TRBV6-2 or TRBV6-3 to TRBJ2-7; TRBD1 is a possible D gene (6 bases). Trimming removed 6 bases from V and 5 bases from J, with 14 bases in between. CDR1 and CDR2 (germline): MNHEY, SVGEGT. This CDR3 region has 13 residues. This CDR3 is CASRLTGNDEQYF. In nucleotides, the CDR3 is TGTGCCAGCAGACTTACAGGGAACGACGAGCAGTACTTC.

This clonotype was detected only a few times. The rearrangement joins TRBV12-3 or TRBV12-4 to TRBJ1-2; D gene uncertain. Trimming took 5 bases from V and 2 from J, leaving 9 bases between them. CDR3 length equals 13 residues. CDR3 region: CASSKSENYGYTF. The DNA of the CDR3 is TGTGCCAGCAGTAAGTCCGAAAACTATGGCTACACCTTC.

This clonotype was seen many times. The chain is built from TRBV10-3 and TRBJ1-2; D is uncertain. This CDR3 contains 12 residues. Germline-derived CDR1 and CDR2 are ENHRY and SYGVKD. V gave up 2 bases and J gave up 4 bases, with 5 bases separating them. The CDR3 region has the DNA TGTGCCATCAGTGAGGACTTCTATGGCTACACCTTC. It translates to CAISEDFYGYTF.

The chain employs TRBV5-4 and TRBJ2-3; D is perhaps TRBD1 or TRBD2 (5 bases each). The CDR3 has 17 amino acids. V lost 1 base and J lost 0, with 15 bases in between. The germline gives CDR1 SGHNT, CDR2 YYREEE (reference sequence). The CDR3 loop reads CASSLTLTGGSTDTQYF. Here the CDR3 DNA reads TGTGCCAGCAGCTTGACCCTAACAGGAGGTAGCACAGATACGCAGTATTTT.